This T cell receptor beta chain derives from a study of regulatory T cells in long-lasting Graves disease. The study, taken as a whole, reports: Persistent Graves' cases showed lower TCR diversity than newly diagnosed cases.

Arm-PCR of CDR3 regions with iRepertoire HTBI primers generated TCR beta libraries. Original methodology: About 62 TRBV and some 14 TRBJ segments were identified across samples. One entry per CDR3 protein results from TCRdb running MiXCR on the multiplex PCR reads. The V and J calls come from TCRdb's annotation, not from the publication. The sample lists some 470,000 distinct CDR3 sequences; roughly 21% were seen once. Unmatched junction bases numbered 14, after V lost 0 bases and J lost 0 bases. The CDR3 loop spans 20 amino acids. Time point noted: persistent/refractory GD, antithyroid drugs over 5 years with positive TRAb. The authors made the TCR library using RNA they extracted from PBMCs. Many counts were recorded for this clonotype. The target antigen is unknown.

The J gene is TRBJ2-5, the V gene TRBV12-3 or TRBV12-4, with TRBD2 matching 9 bases. The sequence derives from a female donor with Graves disease. The sequencing here drew on peripheral blood mononuclear cells (PBMCs), taken when the disease was refractory, from a patient treated with antithyroid drugs. This chain's CDR3 is CASSLALALAGEGYQETQYF. The CDR3 DNA follows: TGTGCCAGCAGTTTAGCCCTAGCTTTAGCGGGAGAGGGTTACCAAGAGACCCAGTACTTC.